This TCR beta chain was sequenced during a study of cytomegalovirus exposure and HLA in healthy donors. General study points: Several of the most significant clusters were apparently associated with common viral pathogens in a later analysis. Among CMV-associated TCR beta chains, most appeared HLA-restricted in a later analysis. A missense DCLRE1C variant was associated with V- and J-gene trimming of TCR beta chains in a later analysis, and an independent cohort replicated the association. Compared with the roughly 670-donor mean, an Asian-associated ancestry cluster reportedly had fewer N-insertions, according to a later analysis.

Regarding this clone: The antigen is not known.

The CDR3 extends over 12 amino acids. Germline values: CDR1 SEHNR, CDR2 FQNEAQ (reference sequence). V was clipped by 5 bases and J by 11 bases, with 15 bases between them. The PCR contained 60 Vbeta and 13 Jbeta primers. The assay was immunoSEQ multiplex PCR, and TCRdb's table has in-frame clones only and misses some. The sample yields about 160,000 clones, 80% to 90% seen once. The sample was PBMCs. The V gene is TRBV7-9, the J gene TRBJ2-5; D is ambiguous. This TCR was recovered from a woman aged 45-65 years in good health and CMV-seronegative. Written as DNA, the CDR3 is TGTGCCAGCAGCCCCGGTGGCGGTTCGCAGTACTTC. Translation: CASSPGGGSQYF.